Below, 25 T cell receptor delta chains from the same sample are listed, as sequenced in a study of gamma-delta chains in newborns, infants, children. TCRdb called clones from the reads again using CATT. The sample lists some 11,000 delta-chain clones, approximately 9.5% occurring once. Material: blood. Receptors originate from a child who was a newborn, infant or young child, either healthy, febrile or measles-vaccinated (not recorded which).

This clone was found a few times. The chain carries TRDV2 and TRDJ3, with 10 bases aligning to TRDD3. This CDR3 has 19 amino acids. Trimming took 2 bases from V and 0 from J; bases not matched to a gene: 6. Germline CDR1 is GEAIGNYY and CDR2 is EKD. The CDR3, as DNA: TGTGCCTGTGACAGTACTGGGGGATGGAGCTCCTGGGACACCCGACAGATGTTTTTC. Translating gives CACDSTGGWSSWDTRQMFF.

A single count supports this clone. The genes are TRDV2 and TRDJ1; 9 bases map to TRDD3. Germline V gives CDR1 GEAIGNYY, CDR2 EKD. CDR3 length equals 20 residues. Trimming at V came to 0 bases and at J to 0 bases, leaving 16 bases not matched to a gene. CDR3 residues: CACDTDPSWGIGGYTDKLIF. CDR3 coding DNA: TGTGCCTGTGACACCGATCCTTCCTGGGGGATTGGGGGTTACACCGATAAACTCATCTTT.

Comment on this clone: TCRdb attributes to this sequence the protein of a much larger clone, which differs from the DNA translation at residue 8; a read error is likely, and the protein displayed is translated from the DNA. The V and J genes are TRDV2 and TRDJ1; tentative D call: TRDD3 (5 bases). Trimming pared 1 base from V and 0 bases from J, leaving 11 bases between. The CDR3 runs 15 residues. CDR1 and CDR2 (germline): GEAIGNYY, EKD. This CDR3 reads CACDTLGTNTDKLIF. CDR3 bases: TGTGCCTGTGACACTTTGGGGACGAACACCGATAAACTCATCTTT.

Concerning this clone itself: TCRdb lists the protein of a much larger clone for this DNA, which differs at residue 16, so this is likely a read error; the protein given here is translated from the DNA itself. V usage is TRDV2 and J usage is TRDJ3; a weak D match, TRDD3 (6 bases). The CDR3 length is 18 residues. Germline V gene sequence: CDR1 GEAIGNYY, CDR2 EKD. CDR3 DNA: TGTGCCTGTGACACCCTGGGGCCAAGCTCCTGGGACACCCGACAGATATTTTTC. It yields the protein CACDTLGPSSWDTRQIFF.

Points on this clone: For this DNA, TCRdb reports the protein of a much larger clone, which diverges at residue 15, most likely from a read error; the protein presented here is translated directly from the DNA. The gene calls are TRDV2 and TRDJ3; TRDD3 might be the D (5 bases). CDR1 is GEAIGNYY, CDR2 EKD, per germline. The CDR3 runs 18 residues. CDR3 coding DNA: TGTGCCTGTGACAACACCGGGATTAGCTCCTGGGACACCCGACGGATGTTTTTC. This encodes CACDNTGISSWDTRRMFF.

This clone has just a few counts. V usage is TRDV2 and J usage is TRDJ2; D might be TRDD3 (5 bases). Per the germline V gene, CDR1 is GEAIGNYY and CDR2 is EKD. The CDR3 is made up of 18 amino acids. Trimming pared 0 bases from V and 0 bases from J, leaving 16 bases between. The DNA for the CDR3 is TGTGCCTGTGACACCGTGGCTTGGGGAGCCGCTTTGACAGCACAACTCTTCTTT. Translation gives CACDTVAWGAALTAQLFF.

To note about this clone: Just one base apart from a much larger clone, this may be a read error. The CDR3 region is CACDSLGDSPTSTAQLFF. CDR3 nucleotide sequence: TGTGCCTGTGACTCACTGGGGGATTCCCCGACTTCGACAGCACAACTCTTCTTT. The gene calls are TRDV2 and TRDJ2; 10 bases match TRDD3. Germline CDR1 is GEAIGNYY and CDR2 is EKD. Trimming at V came to 3 bases and at J to 4 bases, leaving 13 bases not matched to a gene. The length of the CDR3 is 18 residues.

This clone is judged medium-sized. The chain has TRDV2 and TRDJ1, with a weak D call TRDD3 (5 bases). The germline gives CDR1 GEAIGNYY, CDR2 EKD. V lost 3 bases, J lost 2 bases, and 15 bases lay in between. This CDR3 comprises 15 residues. The CDR3 nucleotides are TGTGCCTGTGACCCCTTAGGGGACTTAACCGATAAACTCATCTTT. Translated, it gives CACDPLGDLTDKLIF.

In its sample, this clone ranks as medium-sized (0.01 to 0.1%). This specimen includes other DNA sequences encoding the same CDR3. This chain connects TRDV2 to TRDJ1; weak D call: TRDD3 (5 bases). This CDR3 has 16 residues. V gave up 3 bases and J gave up 0 bases, with 16 bases separating them. Germline CDR1 is GEAIGNYY and CDR2 is EKD. CDR3 region: CACDEWGSGYTDKLIF. In DNA form, the CDR3 reads TGTGCCTGTGACGAATGGGGTTCGGGGTACACCGATAAACTCATCTTT.

V usage is TRDV1 and J usage is TRDJ1; D call uncertain. V gave up 0 bases and J gave up 2 bases, with 10 bases separating them. Germline V gene sequence: CDR1 TSWWSYY, CDR2 QGS. The CDR3 spans 15 residues. CDR3 region: CALGELVRGTDKLIF. CDR3 bases: TGTGCTCTTGGGGAACTAGTGCGCGGGACCGATAAACTCATCTTT.

On this clone itself: In the same sample, other DNA sequences code for this CDR3. The chain has TRDV2 and TRDJ2, with D maybe TRDD3 (5 bases). The CDR3 spans 24 residues. The germline CDR1 and CDR2 sequences are GEAIGNYY and EKD. Trimming removed 3 bases from V and 8 bases from J, with 45 bases in between. In nucleotides, the CDR3 is TGTGCCTGTGACGAGATGAAGGTTCCAGTTCTGCCCCGTACGGGGAATCAGTGGGAGGCACAACTCTTCTTT. Its protein product is CACDEMKVPVLPRTGNQWEAQLFF.

The chain recombines TRDV1 with TRDJ2, with 7 bases matching TRDD3. This CDR3 has 19 residues. Germline V gives CDR1 TSWWSYY, CDR2 QGS. V lost 3 bases and J lost 9; bases outside the gene matches: 22. The CDR3 here is CALGDFSFPASGDSTQLFF. CDR3 bases: TGTGCTCTTGGGGACTTCTCTTTCCCAGCGTCGGGGGATTCTACACAACTCTTCTTT.

Worth noting for this clone: Other nucleotide sequences in the sample specify the same CDR3. The chain couples TRDV2 to TRDJ3, with TRDD3 identical over 8 bases. Germline V gene sequence: CDR1 GEAIGNYY, CDR2 EKD. CDR3 length equals 17 residues. V lost 2 bases to trimming and J lost 2 bases; unmatched junction nucleotides: 4. CDR3 in amino acids: CACDSTGGPWDTRQMFF. The CDR3 nucleotides are TGTGCCTGTGACAGTACTGGGGGTCCCTGGGACACCCGACAGATGTTTTTC.

This clone was seen a few times. The V call is TRDV2, the J call TRDJ1, with 10 bases matching TRDD3. Germline V gene data show CDR1 as GEAIGNYY and CDR2 as EKD. The CDR3 is 17 residues long. J gave up 0 bases and V 3 bases, and 9 bases lay outside the gene matches. The CDR3 sequence is CACDSTTGGSNTDKLIF. In nucleotides, the CDR3 is TGTGCCTGTGACTCTACAACTGGGGGATCCAACACCGATAAACTCATCTTT.

In its sample, this clone was seen a few times. At the DNA level, this CDR3 is encoded by other sequences in the same sample as well. This rearrangement joins TRDV2 to TRDJ3; possibly TRDD3 for D (6 bases). V was pared by 0 bases and J by 0 bases, with 11 bases between. The CDR3 length is 18 residues. The germline V gene encodes CDR1 GEAIGNYY and CDR2 EKD. The CDR3 DNA reads TGTGCCTGTGACACCGTGGGGGCGAGCTCCTGGGACACCCGACAGATGTTTTTC. The encoded protein is CACDTVGASSWDTRQMFF.

This clone occurred a few times. V is TRDV2 and J is TRDJ3, with TRDD3 identical over 7 bases. V shed 0 bases and J 0 bases; nucleotides not matched to a gene: 10. The CDR3 sequence is 20 residues long. Germline V gives CDR1 GEAIGNYY, CDR2 EKD. CDR3 DNA sequence: TGTGCCTGTGACACCGTGGCCAGGGATACAAGCTCCTGGGACACCCGACAGATGTTTTTC. Amino acids: CACDTVARDTSSWDTRQMFF.

This clone was found a few times. The chain joins TRDV2 to TRDJ3; TRDD3 matches 11 bases. The CDR3 covers 18 residues. With V trimmed by 3 bases and J by 2 bases, 5 bases remained unmatched. Germline V gene lookup returns CDR1 GEAIGNYY and CDR2 EKD. The CDR3 loop reads CACDLLGDSPWDTRQMFF. In DNA, the CDR3 is TGTGCCTGTGACTTACTGGGGGATAGTCCCTGGGACACCCGACAGATGTTTTTC.

This clone occurred a few times. V and J are TRDV2 and TRDJ1, with 8 bases identical to TRDD3. The CDR3 runs to 14 residues. V trimming: 1 base; J trimming: 7 bases; junction bases outside the gene matches: 7. Looked up from germline, CDR1 is GEAIGNYY and CDR2 is EKD. In DNA, the CDR3 is TGTGCCTGTGACACGAGGGGGATAAATAGTAAACTCATCTTT. This translates into CACDTRGINSKLIF.

CDR3 sequence: CAYRRLGNRADTDKLIF. The CDR3 bases are TGTGCTTATAGGAGGTTGGGAAACAGGGCTGACACCGATAAACTCATCTTT. The chain carries TRAV38-2/DV8 and TRDJ1; unclear D gene. Germline assignment: CDR1 TSESDYY and CDR2 QEAYKQQN. This CDR3 spans 17 amino acids. V lost 2 bases and J 0 bases, leaving 17 bases between the germline ends.

This clone has just a few counts. J is TRDJ1 and V is TRDV2, with 10 bases aligning to TRDD3. Germline CDR1 GEAIGNYY, CDR2 EKD. CDR3 length equals 19 residues. V trimming: 0 bases; J trimming: 0 bases; junction bases outside the gene matches: 12. CDR3 DNA sequence: TGTGCCTGTGACACCGGTTCCCTACTGGGGGATCCGTACACCGATAAACTCATCTTT. It yields the protein CACDTGSLLGDPYTDKLIF.

This chain uses TRDV1 with TRDJ1, with 9 bases identical to TRDD3. The CDR3 loop spans 20 amino acids. Germline CDR1 TSWWSYY, CDR2 QGS. J lost 0 bases, V lost 1 base, and 15 bases had no gene match. The CDR3 nucleotides read TGTGCTCTTGGGGAACAATCGGATTGGGGGATATTCTTGTACACCGATAAACTCATCTTT. As protein: CALGEQSDWGIFLYTDKLIF.

This clone was counted only a few times. Other DNA sequences within the sample encode an identical CDR3. This sequence joins TRDV2 and TRDJ1, with 11 nucleotides matching TRDD3. The germline V gene has CDR1 GEAIGNYY and CDR2 EKD. The CDR3 sequence is 17 residues long. V dropped 3 bases and J dropped 0; count of bases not matched to a gene: 8. CDR3 coding DNA: TGTGCCTGTGACCCCTTACTGGGGGATAAAAACACCGATAAACTCATCTTT. Amino acid sequence: CACDPLLGDKNTDKLIF.

Comments on this clone: It is likely a read error: a sequence one base away is far more abundant. Within the sample, other DNA sequences also encode this same CDR3. The chain has TRDV2 and TRDJ2; 10 nucleotides agree with TRDD3. The CDR3 is made up of 16 amino acids. Germline V gives CDR1 GEAIGNYY, CDR2 EKD. The DNA of the CDR3 is TGTGCCTGTGACACCGTGGGGGATACTTTGACGGCACAACTCTTCTTT. Protein product: CACDTVGDTLTAQLFF.

The sample holds a few counts of this clone. The V and J genes are TRDV1 and TRDJ1, with D perhaps assigned TRDD2 or TRDD3 (5 bases each). V was shortened by 1 base and J by 0 bases, with 27 bases between the two germline ends. This CDR3 has 21 residues. The germline CDR1 and CDR2 sequences are TSWWSYY and QGS. DNA of the CDR3: TGTGCTCTTGGGGAACGCCGGCCCTACGGCGGAGTGGGGCCACACACCGATAAACTCATCTTT. Encoded protein: CALGERRPYGGVGPHTDKLIF.

The sample holds a few counts of this clone. V usage is TRAV38-2/DV8 and J usage is TRDJ1, with TRDD3 as a possible D gene (6 bases). Between the trimmed V and J ends, which lost 5 bases and 0 bases, there was a span of 32 bases. In germline, CDR1 is TSESDYY, CDR2 QEAYKQQN. This CDR3 has 21 amino acids. CDR3 nucleotide sequence: TGTGCTTATAGATCGGACCGCCATCTCGGGGAGATGGGGGTCTACACCGATAAACTCATCTTT. This gives the protein CAYRSDRHLGEMGVYTDKLIF.